The clone carrying this TCR beta chain was recorded a few times. Its antigen is not known. This CDR3 has 14 residues. Germline trimming cut 5 bases from V and 6 bases from J; bases unmatched to any gene: 4. Germline V gives CDR1 SGHAT, CDR2 FQNNGV. Sample time point: persistent/refractory GD, antithyroid drugs over 5 years with positive TRAb. Scientists built the TCR library using RNA that was extracted from PBMCs. The data stem from a study of regulatory T cells in long-lasting Graves disease. Findings of the study overall: Patients with persistent disease shared over 2,500 public clonotypes, outpacing the approximately 970 shared by new patients.

For TCR beta, libraries came from iRepertoire HTBI primers and Arm-PCR of CDR3 regions. A single record per CDR3 protein comes from TCRdb applying MiXCR to the multiplex PCR reads. The table has approximately 290,000 distinct CDR3 sequences, 20% to 25% seen once; the top ten hold 56%. The sequences come from peripheral blood mononuclear cells (PBMCs), collected when the disease was refractory, from a patient treated with antithyroid drugs. This rearrangement joins TRBV11-2 to TRBJ2-2; 9 bases match TRBD2. The receptor was isolated from a female donor with Graves disease. This CDR3 reads CASSPTSGPGELFF. The CDR3 DNA reads TGTGCCAGCAGCCCGACTAGCGGCCCCGGGGAGCTGTTTTTT. Supplemented by reference TRBV11-2 and TRBJ2-2, the full variable domain reads EAGVAQSPRYKIIEKRQSVAFWCNPISGHATLYWYQQILGQGPKLLIQFQNNGVVDDSQLPKDRFSAERLKGVDSTLKIQPAKLEDSAVYLCASSPTSGPGELFFGEGSRLTVL.